This TCR beta chain was recorded in a study of T-cell reconstitution after alpha-beta-depleted transplantation in children. Preparing the TCRbeta library involved the use of unique molecular identifiers. MiXCR, run by TCRdb on the PCR reads, gives a single entry per CDR3 protein. The sample contains 450,000 to 700,000 distinct CDR3 sequences, approximately 30% of which appear only once. Per the germline V gene, CDR1 is SGHRS and CDR2 is YFSETQ. V lost 2 bases and J lost 1; bases outside the gene matches: 2. CDR3 length: 14 amino acids. The specimen comprised PBMCs, sampled before TCRalphabeta/CD19-depleted stem cell transplant. This sequence was found in a boy under two years old with Wiskott-Aldrich syndrome, due to receive a stem cell transplant. This sequence joins TRBV5-1 and TRBJ2-5, with 7 positions matching TRBD2. CDR3 nucleotide sequence: TGCGCCAGCAGCTTCACTAGCGTCCAAGAGACCCAGTACTTC. The encoded protein is CASSFTSVQETQYF.